These T cell receptor beta chains were read from a single sample in a study of T cell responses to AZD1222 COVID-19 vaccine. TCRdb's copy holds only in-frame clones and misses some; the assay was immunoSEQ multiplex PCR. The sample shows roughly 100,000 clones, approximately 90% of them seen only once. This material consisted of peripheral blood, taken on day 0 of AZD1222 vaccination. These TCRs come from an adult in good health. The CDR3 runs from the conserved cysteine through the conserved F or W. The D gene is left open where the match is weak. Size tells how often a clone was seen (once, few, many) or the class of an expanded clone, and some rows leave it out.

NA,TRBJ2-5,NA,TRBV2,TGTGCCAGCAGCGAAGTAGCTGGAGAGACCCAGTACTTC,CASSEVAGETQYF
NA,TRBJ2-2,NA,TRBV19,TGTGCCAGTAGTATCAGGACCGCGAACACCGGGGAGCTGTTTTTT,CASSIRTANTGELFF
NA,TRBJ1-1,NA,TRBV12-5,TGTGCTAGTGGAGTCCAGGGTCGGGGAACTGAAGCTTTCTTT,CASGVQGRGTEAFF
NA,TRBJ2-7,TRBD2,TRBV29-1,TGCAGCGTTGAAGATCCCCGCGGGGGGTGCCTCTTC,CSVEDPRGGCLF
NA,TRBJ2-1,NA,TRBV15,TGTGCCACCAGCAGAGATCTTGTTCAGGGGAATGAGCAGTTCTTC,CATSRDLVQGNEQFF
NA,TRBJ2-5,NA,TRBV6-1,TGTGCCAGCAGTGAAATCGTTGCCCAGTACTTC,CASSEIVAQYF
NA,TRBJ2-7,NA,TRBV5-4,TGTGCCAGCAGCCTTGGGACACCGGGGACTACGGCCTACGAGCAGTACTTC,CASSLGTPGTTAYEQYF
NA,TRBJ1-1,NA,TRBV27,TGTGCCAGCAGTTTAGGGGGGGCTGGGACTGAAGCTTTCTTT,CASSLGGAGTEAFF
NA,TRBJ2-7,TRBD2,TRBV3-1/TRBV3-2,TGTGCCAGCAGCCGCGGACTAGCGGGAGGGTACGAGCAGTACTTC,CASSRGLAGGYEQYF
few,TRBJ1-1,NA,TRBV12-3/TRBV12-4,TGTGCCAGCACCCTCTCCACCGGGGTTGAGGCTTTCTTT,CASTLSTGVEAFF
NA,TRBJ2-3,NA,TRBV9,TGTGCCAGCAGCCTAGCCGGAGGTAGCACAGATACGCAGTATTTT,CASSLAGGSTDTQYF
NA,TRBJ1-3,NA,TRBV28,TGTGCCAGCAGTACCCCGCGGAAATCCTCTGGAAACACCATATATTTT,CASSTPRKSSGNTIYF
NA,TRBJ2-1,TRBD2,TRBV6-4,TGTGCCAGCAGTGACTCGAGTATAGGACTAGCGGCGAATGAGCAGTTCTTC,CASSDSSIGLAANEQFF
few,TRBJ2-5,NA,TRBV29-1,TGCAGCGCCCGTACAGGGTCCGGGACCCAGTACTTC,CSARTGSGTQYF
few,TRBJ1-4,TRBD1,TRBV4-3,TGCGCCAGCAGCCAAGATTTTGGACAGGGGGAAAATGAAAAACTGTTTTTT,CASSQDFGQGENEKLFF
NA,TRBJ1-1,TRBD1,TRBV6-5,TGTGCCAGCAGATACAGGGGGCGCGACACTGAAGCTTTCTTT,CASRYRGRDTEAFF
NA,TRBJ1-1,NA,TRBV2,TGTGCCAGCAGATTGGGGGTGAACACTGAAGCTTTCTTT,CASRLGVNTEAFF
once,TRBJ2-7,NA,TRBV15,TGTGCCACCAGCAGAGAACTGGCGGGGCCCTACGAGCAGTACTTC,CATSRELAGPYEQYF
NA,TRBJ2-7,NA,TRBV5-8,TGTGCCAGCAGCTTTGGGGACGGGTCATACGAGCAGTACTTC,CASSFGDGSYEQYF
NA,TRBJ1-4,NA,TRBV6-6,TGTGCCAGCAGTCAGAGCGGGAGGGGGGAAAAACTGTTTTTT,CASSQSGRGEKLFF
NA,TRBJ1-3,NA,TRBV7-2,TGTGCCAGCAGCCGGAGTAAGGACATGTCGTCCGGAAACACCATATATTTT,CASSRSKDMSSGNTIYF
NA,TRBJ1-2,TRBD1,TRBV10-3,TGTGCCATCAGTGAGTCGGGGACAGGATACTATGGCTACACCTTC,CAISESGTGYYGYTF
NA,TRBJ2-3,TRBD2,TRBV20-1,TGCAGTGCTAGTGATGGCGGGGGGGGCACAGATACGCAGTATTTT,CSASDGGGGTDTQYF
NA,TRBJ2-1,TRBD2,TRBV20-1,TGCAGTGCTAGTGGGAGGGCCGCAAACAATGAGCAGTTCTTC,CSASGRAANNEQFF
NA,TRBJ2-7,TRBD1,TRBV7-2,TGTGCCAGCAGCGCGAACAGGGGGTCCTACGAGCAGTACTTC,CASSANRGSYEQYF
NA,TRBJ1-3,NA,TRBV19,TGTGCCAGTAGTAACACCAGGTTCTGGCCCGACACCATATATTTT,CASSNTRFWPDTIYF
NA,TRBJ2-3,NA,TRBV4-1,TGCGCCAGCAGCTCGCGGGGCCTTGGAAATACGCAGTATTTT,CASSSRGLGNTQYF
NA,TRBJ2-2,TRBD2,TRBV11-2,TGTGCCAGCAGACCCCCCAGGCTAGCGGGGGGATGGAACGGGGAGCTGTTTTTT,CASRPPRLAGGWNGELFF